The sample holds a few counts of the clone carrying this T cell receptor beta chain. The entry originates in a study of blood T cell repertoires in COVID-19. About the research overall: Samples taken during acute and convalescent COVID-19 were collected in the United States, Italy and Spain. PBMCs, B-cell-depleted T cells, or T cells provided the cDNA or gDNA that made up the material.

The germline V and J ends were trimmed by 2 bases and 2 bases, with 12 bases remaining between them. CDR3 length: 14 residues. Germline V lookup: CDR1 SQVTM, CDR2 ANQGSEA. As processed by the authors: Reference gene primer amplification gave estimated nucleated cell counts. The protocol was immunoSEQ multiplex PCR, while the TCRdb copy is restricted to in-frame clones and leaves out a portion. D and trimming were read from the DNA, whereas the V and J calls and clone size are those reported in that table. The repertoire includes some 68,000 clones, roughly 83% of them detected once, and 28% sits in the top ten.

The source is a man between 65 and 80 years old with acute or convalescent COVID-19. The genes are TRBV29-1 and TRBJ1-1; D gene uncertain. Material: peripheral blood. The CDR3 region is CSVESGQVNTEAFF. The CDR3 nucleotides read TGCAGCGTTGAATCTGGGCAGGTAAACACTGAAGCTTTCTTT.